A selection of T cell receptor beta chains follows, all from one sample in a study of CD8+CD57+ T cells in acquired aplastic anemia. MiXCR, applied by TCRdb to the reads, yields one record per CDR3 protein. The repertoire holds approximately 300,000 distinct CDR3 sequences, with under 60% as singletons. Sequencing was done on a sample of sorted CD4+, CD8+, or CD8+CD57+ T cells (not recorded which) from PBMCs. The receptors were gathered from a human donor with aplastic anemia. CDR3s include the opening cysteine and the closing phenylalanine or tryptophan.

V gene: TRBV5-8; J gene: TRBJ1-6; CDR3 protein: CASSPLPGQNNSPLHF
V gene: TRBV9; J gene: TRBJ1-4; CDR3 protein: CASSQRAVESEKLFF
V gene: TRBV4-2; J gene: TRBJ2-3; CDR3 protein: CASSQEKLAGTHSSTDTQYF
V gene: TRBV10-3; J gene: TRBJ1-1; CDR3 protein: CAISGTGRAWNTEAFF
V gene: TRBV29-1; J gene: TRBJ1-2; CDR3 protein: CSVDQGDYGYTF
V gene: TRBV15; J gene: TRBJ2-3; CDR3 protein: CATSRGVGTSTDTQYF
V gene: TRBV6-6; J gene: TRBJ1-1; CDR3 protein: CASSVDRANTEAFF
V gene: TRBV7-9; J gene: TRBJ1-5; CDR3 protein: CASSLAGNNQPQHF
V gene: TRBV20-1; J gene: TRBJ2-2; CDR3 protein: CSARPLASGELFF
V gene: TRBV9; J gene: TRBJ2-7; CDR3 protein: CASSATREEREKYF
V gene: TRBV7-2; J gene: TRBJ1-3; CDR3 protein: CASSLSTGLLGGTIYF